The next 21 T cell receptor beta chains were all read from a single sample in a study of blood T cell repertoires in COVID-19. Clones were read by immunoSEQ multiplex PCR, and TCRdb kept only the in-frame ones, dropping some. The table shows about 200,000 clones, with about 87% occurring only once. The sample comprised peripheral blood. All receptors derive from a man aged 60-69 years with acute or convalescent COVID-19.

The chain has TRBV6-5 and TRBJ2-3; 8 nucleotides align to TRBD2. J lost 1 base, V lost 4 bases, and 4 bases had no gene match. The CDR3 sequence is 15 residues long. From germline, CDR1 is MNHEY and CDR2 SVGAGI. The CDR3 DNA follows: TGTGCCAGCAGTTTGGGAGCGGGGGGCACAGATACGCAGTATTTT. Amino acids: CASSLGAGGTDTQYF.

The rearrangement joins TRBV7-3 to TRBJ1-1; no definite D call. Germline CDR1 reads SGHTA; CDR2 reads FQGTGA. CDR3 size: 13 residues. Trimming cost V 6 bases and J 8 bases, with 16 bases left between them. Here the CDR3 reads CASRRGGSPEAFF. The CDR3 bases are TGTGCCAGCAGACGGGGAGGGTCCCCCGAAGCTTTCTTT.

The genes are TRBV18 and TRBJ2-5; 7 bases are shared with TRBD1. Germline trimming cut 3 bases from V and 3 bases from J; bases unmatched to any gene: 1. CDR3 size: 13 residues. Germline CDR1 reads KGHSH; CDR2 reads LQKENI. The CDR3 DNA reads TGTGCCAGCTCACCTGGGACAGAAGAGACCCAGTACTTC. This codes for CASSPGTEETQYF.

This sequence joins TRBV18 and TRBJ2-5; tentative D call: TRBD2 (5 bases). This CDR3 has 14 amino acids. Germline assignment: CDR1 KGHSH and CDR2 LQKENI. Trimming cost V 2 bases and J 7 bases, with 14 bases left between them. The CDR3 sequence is CASSPVREGGTQYF. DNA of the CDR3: TGTGCCAGCTCACCAGTCCGAGAGGGTGGGACCCAGTACTTC.

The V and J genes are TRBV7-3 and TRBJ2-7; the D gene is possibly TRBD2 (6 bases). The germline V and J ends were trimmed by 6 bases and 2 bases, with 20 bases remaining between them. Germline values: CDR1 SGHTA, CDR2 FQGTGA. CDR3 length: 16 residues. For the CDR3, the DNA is TGTGCCAGCAGTCCGGAGGGGTACGCCACTACCTACGAGCAGTACTTC. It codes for CASSPEGYATTYEQYF. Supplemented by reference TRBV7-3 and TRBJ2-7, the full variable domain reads GAGVSQTPSNKVTEKGKYVELRCDPISGHTALYWYRQSLGQGPEFLIYFQGTGAADDSGLPNDRFFAVRPEGSVSTLKIQRTERGDSAVYLCASSPEGYATTYEQYFGPGTRLTVT.

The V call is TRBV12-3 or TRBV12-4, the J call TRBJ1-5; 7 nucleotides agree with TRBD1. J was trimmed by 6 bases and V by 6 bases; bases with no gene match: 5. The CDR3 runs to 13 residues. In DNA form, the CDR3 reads TGTGCCAGCAGCCAGGGGGGAGGTCAGCCCCAGCATTTT. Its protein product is CASSQGGGQPQHF.

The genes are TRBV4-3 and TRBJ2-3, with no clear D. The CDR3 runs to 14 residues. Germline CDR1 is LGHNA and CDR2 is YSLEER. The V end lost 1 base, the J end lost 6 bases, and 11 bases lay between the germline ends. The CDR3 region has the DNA TGCGCCAGCAGCCAAGCCCTCCGAGAGGATACGCAGTATTTT. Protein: CASSQALREDTQYF.

The CDR3 sequence: CSAATGAEQYF. CDR3 nucleotides: TGCAGTGCTGCCACAGGGGCCGAGCAGTACTTC. The chain carries TRBV20-1 and TRBJ2-7; TRBD1 matches 7 bases. CDR3 length: 11 residues. V shed 5 bases, J shed 6 bases, and the junction held 4 bases outside the gene matches. Germline CDR1 and CDR2: DFQATT and SNEGSKA (reference sequence).

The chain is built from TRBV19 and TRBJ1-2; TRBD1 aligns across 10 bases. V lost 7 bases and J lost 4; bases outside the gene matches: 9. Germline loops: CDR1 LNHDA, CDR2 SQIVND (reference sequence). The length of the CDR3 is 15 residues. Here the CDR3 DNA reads TGTGCCAGTACCTCCGGGACAGGGGTGTTCTATGGCTACACCTTC. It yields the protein CASTSGTGVFYGYTF.

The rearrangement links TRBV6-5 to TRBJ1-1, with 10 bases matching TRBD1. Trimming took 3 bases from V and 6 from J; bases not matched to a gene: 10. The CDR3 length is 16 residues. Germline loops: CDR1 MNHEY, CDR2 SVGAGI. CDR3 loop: CASSYRMTGGRSEAFF. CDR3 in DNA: TGTGCCAGCAGTTATCGCATGACAGGGGGCAGGTCTGAAGCTTTCTTT.

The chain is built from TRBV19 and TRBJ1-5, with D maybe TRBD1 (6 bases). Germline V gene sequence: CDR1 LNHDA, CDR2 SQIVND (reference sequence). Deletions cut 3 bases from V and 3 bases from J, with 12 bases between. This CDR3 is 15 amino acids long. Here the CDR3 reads CASSIPGVYNQPQHF. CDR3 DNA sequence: TGTGCCAGTAGTATTCCAGGGGTCTACAATCAGCCCCAGCATTTT.

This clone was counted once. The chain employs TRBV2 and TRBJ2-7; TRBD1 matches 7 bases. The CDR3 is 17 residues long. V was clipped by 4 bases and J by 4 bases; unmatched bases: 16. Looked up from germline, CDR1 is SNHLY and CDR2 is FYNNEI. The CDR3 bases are TGTGCCAGCAGTGCCAAGGCGACAGGGATTGGCGGGTACGAGCAGTACTTC. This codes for CASSAKATGIGGYEQYF.

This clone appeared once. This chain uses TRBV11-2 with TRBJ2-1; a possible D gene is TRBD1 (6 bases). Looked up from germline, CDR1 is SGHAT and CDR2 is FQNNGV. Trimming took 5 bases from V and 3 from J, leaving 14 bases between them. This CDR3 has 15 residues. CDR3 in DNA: TGTGCCAGCAGCCCTATCGCAGGGGTCTACAATGAGCAGTTCTTC. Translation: CASSPIAGVYNEQFF. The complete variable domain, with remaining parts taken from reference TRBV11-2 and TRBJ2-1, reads EAGVAQSPRYKIIEKRQSVAFWCNPISGHATLYWYQQILGQGPKLLIQFQNNGVVDDSQLPKDRFSAERLKGVDSTLKIQPAKLEDSAVYLCASSPIAGVYNEQFFGPGTRLTVL.

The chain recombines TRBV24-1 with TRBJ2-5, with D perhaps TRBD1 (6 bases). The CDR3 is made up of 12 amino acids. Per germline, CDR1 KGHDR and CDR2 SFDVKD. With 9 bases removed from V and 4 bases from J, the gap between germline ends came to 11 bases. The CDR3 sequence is CATGGRGETQYF. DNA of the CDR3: TGTGCCACCGGGGGCAGGGGAGAGACCCAGTACTTC.

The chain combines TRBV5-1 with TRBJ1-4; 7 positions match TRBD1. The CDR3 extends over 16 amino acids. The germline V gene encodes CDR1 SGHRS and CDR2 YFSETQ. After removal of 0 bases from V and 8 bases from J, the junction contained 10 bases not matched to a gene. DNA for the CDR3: TGCGCCAGCAGCTTGGCCCCGACAGGGACGAGGGAAAAACTGTTTTTT. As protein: CASSLAPTGTREKLFF.

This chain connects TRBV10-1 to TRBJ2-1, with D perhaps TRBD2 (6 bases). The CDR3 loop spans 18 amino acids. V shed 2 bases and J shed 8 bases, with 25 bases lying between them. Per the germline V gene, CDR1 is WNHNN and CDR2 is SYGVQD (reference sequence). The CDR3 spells CASSERPGGSGMGDEQFF. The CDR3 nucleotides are TGCGCCAGCAGTGAGCGCCCTGGGGGTAGCGGTATGGGGGATGAGCAGTTCTTC.

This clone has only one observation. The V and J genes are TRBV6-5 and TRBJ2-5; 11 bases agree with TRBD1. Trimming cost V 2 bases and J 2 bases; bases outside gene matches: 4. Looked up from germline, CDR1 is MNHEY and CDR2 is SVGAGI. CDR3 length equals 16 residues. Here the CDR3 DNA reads TGTGCCAGCAGTTACCATGGGACAGGGGGACAAGAGACCCAGTACTTC. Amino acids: CASSYHGTGGQETQYF.

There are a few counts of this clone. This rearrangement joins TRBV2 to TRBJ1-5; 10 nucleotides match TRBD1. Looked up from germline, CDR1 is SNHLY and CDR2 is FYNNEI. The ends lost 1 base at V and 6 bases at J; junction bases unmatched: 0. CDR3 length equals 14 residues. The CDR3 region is CASSEGTGGQPQHF. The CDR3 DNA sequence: TGTGCCAGCAGTGAAGGGACAGGGGGTCAGCCCCAGCATTTT.

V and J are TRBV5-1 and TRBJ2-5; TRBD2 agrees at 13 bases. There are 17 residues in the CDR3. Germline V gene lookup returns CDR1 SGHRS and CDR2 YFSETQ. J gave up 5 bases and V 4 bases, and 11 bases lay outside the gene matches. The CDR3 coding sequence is TGCGCCAGCAGCGCAGGGACTAGCGGGGTCAGGGGGGAGACCCAGTACTTC. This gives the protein CASSAGTSGVRGETQYF.

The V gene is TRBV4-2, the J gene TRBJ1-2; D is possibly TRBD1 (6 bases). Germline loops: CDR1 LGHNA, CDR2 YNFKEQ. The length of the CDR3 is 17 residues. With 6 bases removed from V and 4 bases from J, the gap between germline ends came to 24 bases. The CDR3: CASRANPQTGVSYGYTF. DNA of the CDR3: TGTGCCAGCAGGGCAAATCCCCAGACAGGAGTTAGCTATGGCTACACCTTC.

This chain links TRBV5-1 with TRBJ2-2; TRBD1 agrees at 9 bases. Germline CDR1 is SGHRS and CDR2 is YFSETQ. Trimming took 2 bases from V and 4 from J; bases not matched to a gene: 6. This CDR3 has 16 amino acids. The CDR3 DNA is TGCGCCAGCAGCTTCGGAACAGGGGGCGCCACCGGGGAGCTGTTTTTT. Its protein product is CASSFGTGGATGELFF.